The clone carrying this T cell receptor beta chain has just a few counts. Study processing details: Amplifying reference gene primers gave estimates of nucleated cell counts. Assay: immunoSEQ multiplex PCR; the TCRdb copy retains only in-frame clones and omits some. Clonal size and the V and J genes are those of that table, whereas D and trimming came from the DNA. The sample has some 270,000 clones, just under 90% seen once. V dropped 0 bases and J dropped 7; count of bases not matched to a gene: 11. The CDR3 is 17 amino acids. Germline V gene lookup returns CDR1 KGHSH and CDR2 LQKENI. This record comes from a study of blood T cell repertoires in COVID-19. Whole-study context: Collection of acute and convalescent COVID-19 samples took place in the United States, Italy and Spain.

Individuals aged roughly 18 to 90 years were recruited from some 26 US areas. The chain couples TRBV18 to TRBJ1-5, with 8 bases fitting TRBD1. Sequencing was done on a sample of PBMCs or T cells enriched from blood (not recorded which). The clonotype comes from a woman in her 30s with acute COVID-19. The CDR3 loop reads CASSPPSDRGSGQPQHF. CDR3 DNA sequence: TGTGCCAGCTCACCACCGAGTGACAGGGGTTCAGGGCAGCCCCAGCATTTT. Based on the CDR3 plus reference TRBV18 and TRBJ1-5, the full variable domain is NAGVMQNPRHLVRRRGQEARLRCSPMKGHSHVYWYRQLPEEGLKFMVYLQKENIIDESGMPKERFSAEFPKEGPSILRIQQVVRGDSAAYFCASSPPSDRGSGQPQHFGDGTRLSIL.